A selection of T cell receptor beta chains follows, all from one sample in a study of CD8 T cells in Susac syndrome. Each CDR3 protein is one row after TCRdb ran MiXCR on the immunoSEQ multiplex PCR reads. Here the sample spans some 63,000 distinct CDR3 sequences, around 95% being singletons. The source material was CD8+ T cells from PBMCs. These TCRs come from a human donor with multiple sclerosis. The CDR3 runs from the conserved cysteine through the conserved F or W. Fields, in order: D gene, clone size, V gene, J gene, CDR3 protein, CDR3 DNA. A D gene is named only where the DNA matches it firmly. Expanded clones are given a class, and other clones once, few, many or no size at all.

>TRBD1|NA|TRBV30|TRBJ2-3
CAWGDTGGRTDTQYF
TGTGCCTGGGGTGATACAGGGGGGAGGACAGATACGCAGTATTTT
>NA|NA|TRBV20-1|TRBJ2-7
CSASPDYEQYF
TGCAGTGCTAGTCCTGACTACGAGCAGTACTTC
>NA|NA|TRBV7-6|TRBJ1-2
CASSHTGRGEADYGYTF
TGTGCCAGCAGCCACACCGGAAGGGGGGAGGCGGACTATGGCTACACCTTC
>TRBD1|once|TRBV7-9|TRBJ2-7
CATGQGSPPYEQYF
TGTGCCACCGGACAGGGCAGTCCCCCCTACGAGCAGTACTTC
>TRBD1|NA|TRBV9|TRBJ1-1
CASSEGEGQLNTEAFF
TGTGCCAGCAGCGAGGGGGAGGGACAGTTGAACACTGAAGCTTTCTTT
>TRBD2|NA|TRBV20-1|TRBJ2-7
CSAGGEGTLQGAYEQYF
TGCAGTGCTGGAGGGGAGGGGACCCTTCAAGGGGCCTACGAGCAGTACTTC
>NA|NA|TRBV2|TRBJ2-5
CASSEWKQETQYF
TGTGCCAGCAGTGAATGGAAGCAAGAGACCCAGTACTTC
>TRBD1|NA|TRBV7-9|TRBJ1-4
CASSLGRDRAYEKLFF
TGTGCCAGCAGCTTAGGCCGGGACAGGGCCTATGAAAAACTGTTTTTT
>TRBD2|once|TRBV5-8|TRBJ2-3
CASSQSTSGATDTQYF
TGTGCCAGCAGTCAAAGTACTAGCGGGGCCACAGATACGCAGTATTTT
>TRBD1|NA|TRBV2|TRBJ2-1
CASSDQGANEQFF
TGTGCCAGCAGTGACCAGGGGGCAAATGAGCAGTTCTTC
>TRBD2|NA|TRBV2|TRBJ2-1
CASSEATSCAF
TGTGCCAGCAGTGAAGCGACTAGCTGTGCCTTC
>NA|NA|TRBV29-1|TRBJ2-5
CSVAAGNSETQYF
TGCAGCGTTGCGGCAGGGAATAGCGAGACCCAGTACTTC
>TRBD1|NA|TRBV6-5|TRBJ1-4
CASSSQGAPNEKLFF
TGTGCCAGCAGTTCGCAGGGGGCCCCTAATGAAAAACTGTTTTTT
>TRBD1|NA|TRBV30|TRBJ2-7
CAWNLGTGRPEQYF
TGTGCCTGGAACCTCGGGACAGGGCGTCCCGAGCAGTACTTC
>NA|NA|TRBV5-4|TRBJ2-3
CASSLGRATDTQYF
TGTGCCAGCAGCTTGGGCAGGGCCACAGATACGCAGTATTTT
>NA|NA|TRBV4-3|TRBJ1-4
CASSQVLGTNEKLFF
TGCGCCAGCAGCCAAGTGCTGGGAACTAATGAAAAACTGTTTTTT
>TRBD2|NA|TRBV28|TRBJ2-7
CASSQRGGLHEQYF
TGTGCCAGCAGCCAGCGGGGGGGCCTCCACGAGCAGTACTTC
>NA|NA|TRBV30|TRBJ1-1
CAWSVGGNTEAFF
TGTGCCTGGAGTGTTGGGGGGAACACTGAAGCTTTCTTT